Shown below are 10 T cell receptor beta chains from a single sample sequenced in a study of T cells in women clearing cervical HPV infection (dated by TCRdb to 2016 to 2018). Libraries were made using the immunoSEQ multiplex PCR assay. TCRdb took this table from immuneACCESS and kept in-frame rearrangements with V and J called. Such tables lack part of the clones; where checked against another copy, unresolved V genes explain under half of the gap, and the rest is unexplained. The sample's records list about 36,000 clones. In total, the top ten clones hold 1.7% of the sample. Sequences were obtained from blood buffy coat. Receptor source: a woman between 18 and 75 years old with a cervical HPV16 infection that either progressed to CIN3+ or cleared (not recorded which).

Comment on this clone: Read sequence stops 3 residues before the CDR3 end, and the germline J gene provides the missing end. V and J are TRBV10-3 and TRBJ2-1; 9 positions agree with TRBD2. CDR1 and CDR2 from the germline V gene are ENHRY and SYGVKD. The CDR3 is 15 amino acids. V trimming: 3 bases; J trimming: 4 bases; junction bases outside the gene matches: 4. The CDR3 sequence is CAISEKRGDYNEQFF. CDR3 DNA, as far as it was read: TGTGCCATCAGTGAAAAGCGGGGGGATTACAATGAG.

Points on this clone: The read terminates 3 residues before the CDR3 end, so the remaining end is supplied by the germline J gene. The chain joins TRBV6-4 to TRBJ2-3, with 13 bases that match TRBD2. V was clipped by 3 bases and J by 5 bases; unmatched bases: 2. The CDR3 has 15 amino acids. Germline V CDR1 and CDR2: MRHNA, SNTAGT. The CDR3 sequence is CASSELAGGEDTQYF. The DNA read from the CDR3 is TGTGCCAGCAGTGAACTAGCGGGGGGGGAAGATACG.

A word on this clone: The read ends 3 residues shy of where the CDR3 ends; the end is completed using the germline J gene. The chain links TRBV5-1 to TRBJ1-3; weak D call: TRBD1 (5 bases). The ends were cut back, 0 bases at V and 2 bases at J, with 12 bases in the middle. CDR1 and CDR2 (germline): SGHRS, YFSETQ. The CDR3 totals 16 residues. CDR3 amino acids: CASSLGPPGTGNTIYF. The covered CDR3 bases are TGCGCCAGCAGCTTGGGCCCCCCAGGGACTGGAAACACC.

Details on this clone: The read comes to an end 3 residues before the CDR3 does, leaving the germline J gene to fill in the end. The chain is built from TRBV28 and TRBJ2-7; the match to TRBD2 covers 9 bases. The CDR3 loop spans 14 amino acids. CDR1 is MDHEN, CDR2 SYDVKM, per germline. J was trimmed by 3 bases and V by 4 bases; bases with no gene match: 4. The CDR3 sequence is CASSSSGEIYEQYF. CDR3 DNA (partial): TGTGCCAGCAGTTCTAGCGGGGAGATCTACGAG.

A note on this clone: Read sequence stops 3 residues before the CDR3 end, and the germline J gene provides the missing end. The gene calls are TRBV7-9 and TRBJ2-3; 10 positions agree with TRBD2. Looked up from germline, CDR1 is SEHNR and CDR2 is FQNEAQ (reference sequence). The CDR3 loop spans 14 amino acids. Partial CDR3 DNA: TGTGCCAGCAGCCCTAGCGGGGGTTCGGAGACG. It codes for CASSPSGGSET. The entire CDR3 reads CASSPSGGSETQYF.

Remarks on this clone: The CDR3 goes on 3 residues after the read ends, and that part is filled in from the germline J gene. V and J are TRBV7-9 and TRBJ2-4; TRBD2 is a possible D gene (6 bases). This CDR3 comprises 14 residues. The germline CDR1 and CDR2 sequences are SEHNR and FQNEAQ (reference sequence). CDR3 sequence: CASSSPGVVEGQYF. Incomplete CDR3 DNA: TGTGCCAGCAGTTCCCCGGGGGTGGTAGAAGGT.

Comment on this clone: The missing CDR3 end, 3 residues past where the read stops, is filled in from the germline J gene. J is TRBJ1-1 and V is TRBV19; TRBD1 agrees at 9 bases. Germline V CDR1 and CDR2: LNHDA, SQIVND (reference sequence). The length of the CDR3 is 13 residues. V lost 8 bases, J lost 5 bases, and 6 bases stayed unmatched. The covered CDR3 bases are TGTGCCAGTGCCGGGACAGGGATAACTGAA. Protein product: CASAGTGITE. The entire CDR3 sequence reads CASAGTGITEAFF.

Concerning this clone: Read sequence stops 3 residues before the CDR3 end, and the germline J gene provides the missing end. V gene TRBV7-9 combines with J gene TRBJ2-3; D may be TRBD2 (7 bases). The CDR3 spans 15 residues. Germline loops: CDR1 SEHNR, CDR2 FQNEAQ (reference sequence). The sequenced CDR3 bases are TGTGCCAGCAGCTCTACGGGGGGCCTGTGGGAGACG. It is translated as CASSSTGGLWET. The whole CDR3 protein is CASSSTGGLWETQYF. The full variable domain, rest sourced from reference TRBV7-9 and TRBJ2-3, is DTGVSQNPRHKITKRGQNVTFRCDPISEHNRLYWYRQTLGQGPEFLTYFQNEAQLEKSRLLSDRFSAERPKGSFSTLEIQRTEQGDSAMYLCASSSTGGLWETQYFGPGTRLTVL.

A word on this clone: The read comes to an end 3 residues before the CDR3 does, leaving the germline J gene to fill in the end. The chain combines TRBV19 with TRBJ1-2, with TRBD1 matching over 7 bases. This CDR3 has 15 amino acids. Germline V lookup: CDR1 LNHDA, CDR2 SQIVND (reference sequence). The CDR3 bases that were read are TGTGCCAGTAGTTCCGGGACAGCCCTATCTGGGGGC. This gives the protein CASSSGTALSGG. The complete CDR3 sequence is CASSSGTALSGGYTF.

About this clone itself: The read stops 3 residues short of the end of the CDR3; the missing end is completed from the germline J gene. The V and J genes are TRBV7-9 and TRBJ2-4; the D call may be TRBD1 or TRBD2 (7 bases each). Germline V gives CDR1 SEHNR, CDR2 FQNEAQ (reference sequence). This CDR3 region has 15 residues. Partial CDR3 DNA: TGTGCCAGCAGCTTAGTGGGAGGGGGCGCGGATGGT. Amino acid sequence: CASSLVGGGADG. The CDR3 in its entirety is CASSLVGGGADGQYF.